The sequence of this TCR beta chain was determined in a study of cytomegalovirus exposure and HLA in healthy donors. Primers included in the PCR were 60 Vbeta and 13 Jbeta primers. TCRdb's copy holds only in-frame clones and misses some; the assay was immunoSEQ multiplex PCR. The repertoire holds about 150,000 clones, with about three quarters as singletons. The V and J ends lost 5 bases and 6 bases respectively, with 14 bases between them. The CDR3 extends over 14 amino acids. Germline V gene lookup returns CDR1 SGHTA and CDR2 FQGNSA. The specimen was PBMCs. The receptor comes from a man aged 35-49 years in good health and CMV-seropositive. The V gene is TRBV7-2, the J gene TRBJ1-5, with D possibly being TRBD1 (6 bases). The CDR3 sequence: CASSPDRRGQPQHF. CDR3 in DNA: TGTGCCAGCAGCCCTGACAGGAGAGGTCAGCCCCAGCATTTT.